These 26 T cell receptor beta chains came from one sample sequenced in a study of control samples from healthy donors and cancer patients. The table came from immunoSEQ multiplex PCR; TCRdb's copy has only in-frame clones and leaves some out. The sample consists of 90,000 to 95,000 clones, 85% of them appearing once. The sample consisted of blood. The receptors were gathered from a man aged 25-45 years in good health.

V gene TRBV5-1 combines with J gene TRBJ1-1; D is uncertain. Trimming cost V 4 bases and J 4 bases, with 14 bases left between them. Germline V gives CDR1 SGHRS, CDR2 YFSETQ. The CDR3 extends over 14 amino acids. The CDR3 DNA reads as TGCGCCAGCAGCCGAGGATGGGGTAGCACTGAAGCTTTCTTT. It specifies CASSRGWGSTEAFF.

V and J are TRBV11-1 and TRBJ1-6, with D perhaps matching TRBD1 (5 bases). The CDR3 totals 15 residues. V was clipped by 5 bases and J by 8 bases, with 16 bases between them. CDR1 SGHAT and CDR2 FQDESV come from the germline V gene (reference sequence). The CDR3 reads CASSPNPRQYSPLHF. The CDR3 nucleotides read TGTGCCAGCAGCCCTAACCCCCGACAGTATTCACCCCTCCACTTT.

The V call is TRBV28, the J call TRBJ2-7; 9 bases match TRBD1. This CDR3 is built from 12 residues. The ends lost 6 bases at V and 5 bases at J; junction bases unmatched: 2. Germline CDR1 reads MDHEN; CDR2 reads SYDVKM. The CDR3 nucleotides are TGTGCCAGCAGGGGACAGGGCCACGAGCAGTACTTC. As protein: CASRGQGHEQYF.

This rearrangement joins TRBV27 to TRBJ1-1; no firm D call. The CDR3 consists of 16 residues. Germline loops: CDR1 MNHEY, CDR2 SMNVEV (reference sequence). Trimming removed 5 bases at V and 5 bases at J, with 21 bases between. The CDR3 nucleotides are TGTGCCAGCAGTACCGACCCCGATAGTACGGGGACTGAAGCTTTCTTT. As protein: CASSTDPDSTGTEAFF.

The CDR3 DNA reads as TGTGCCAGCAGCTTCAAGGGTTCCTACGAGCAGTACTTC. It encodes CASSFKGSYEQYF. The gene calls are TRBV5-6 and TRBJ2-7; D not resolved. V gave up 2 bases and J gave up 1 base, with 7 bases separating them. The CDR3 is made up of 13 amino acids. Germline V gene sequence: CDR1 SGHDT, CDR2 YYEEEE. The whole variable domain, filled in from reference TRBV5-6 and TRBJ2-7, reads DAGVTQSPTHLIKTRGQQVTLRCSPKSGHDTVSWYQQALGQGPQFIFQYYEEEERQRGNFPDRFSGHQFPNYSSELNVNALLLGDSALYLCASSFKGSYEQYFGPGTRLTVT.

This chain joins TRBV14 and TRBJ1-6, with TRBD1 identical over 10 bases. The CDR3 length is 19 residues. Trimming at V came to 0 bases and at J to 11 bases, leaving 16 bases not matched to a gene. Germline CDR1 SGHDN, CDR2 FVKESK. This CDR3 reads CASSQDLGQGGRRGAPLHF. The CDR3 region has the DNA TGTGCCAGCAGCCAAGACTTAGGACAGGGGGGCAGACGGGGGGCACCCCTCCACTTT.

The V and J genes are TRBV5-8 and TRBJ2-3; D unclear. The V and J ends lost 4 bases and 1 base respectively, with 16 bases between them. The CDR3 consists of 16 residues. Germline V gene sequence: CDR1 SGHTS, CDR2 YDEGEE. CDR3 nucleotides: TGTGCCAGCAGCCCCGTCTTTCCCGAAGGCACAGATACGCAGTATTTT. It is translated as CASSPVFPEGTDTQYF.

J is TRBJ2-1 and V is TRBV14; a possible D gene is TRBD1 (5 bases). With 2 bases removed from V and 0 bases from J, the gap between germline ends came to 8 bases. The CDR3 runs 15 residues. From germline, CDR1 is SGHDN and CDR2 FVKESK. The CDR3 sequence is CASSQIQGSYNEQFF. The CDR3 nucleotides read TGTGCCAGCAGCCAAATTCAGGGCTCCTACAATGAGCAGTTCTTC.

In DNA, the CDR3 is TGTGCCAGCAGCTTTATTGCAACTAATGAAAAACTGTTTTTT. Its translation: CASSFIATNEKLFF. The rearrangement links TRBV7-2 to TRBJ1-4; no definite D call. CDR1 and CDR2 (germline): SGHTA, FQGNSA. Trimming removed 3 bases from V and 0 bases from J, with 5 bases in between. CDR3 size: 14 residues.

Written as DNA, the CDR3 is TGTGCCAGCAGCTTGGCCCGTGGAGGGGGCAATCAGCCCCAGCATTTT. It translates to CASSLARGGGNQPQHF. The rearrangement uses TRBV5-6 and TRBJ1-5; D might be TRBD1 (5 bases). V was pared by 0 bases and J by 2 bases, with 12 bases between. The CDR3 is 16 residues long. Germline V gene data show CDR1 as SGHDT and CDR2 as YYEEEE.

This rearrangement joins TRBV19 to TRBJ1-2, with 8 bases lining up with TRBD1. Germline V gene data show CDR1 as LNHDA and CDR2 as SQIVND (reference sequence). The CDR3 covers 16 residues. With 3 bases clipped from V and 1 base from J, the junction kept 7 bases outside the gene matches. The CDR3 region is CASSIPRTGHNYGYTF. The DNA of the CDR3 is TGTGCCAGTAGTATCCCCAGGACAGGGCATAACTATGGCTACACCTTC. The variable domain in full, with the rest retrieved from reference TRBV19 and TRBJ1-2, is DGGITQSPKYLFRKEGQNVTLSCEQNLNHDAMYWYRQDPGQGLRLIYYSQIVNDFQKGDIAEGYSVSREKKESFPLTVTSAQKNPTAFYLCASSIPRTGHNYGYTFGSGTRLTVV.

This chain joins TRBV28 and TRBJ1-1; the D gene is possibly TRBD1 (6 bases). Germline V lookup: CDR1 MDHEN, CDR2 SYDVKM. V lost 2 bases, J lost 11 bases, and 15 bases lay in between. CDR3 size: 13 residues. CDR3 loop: CASSLDRPLSAFF. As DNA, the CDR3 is TGTGCCAGCAGTTTAGACAGGCCCCTCTCCGCTTTCTTT.

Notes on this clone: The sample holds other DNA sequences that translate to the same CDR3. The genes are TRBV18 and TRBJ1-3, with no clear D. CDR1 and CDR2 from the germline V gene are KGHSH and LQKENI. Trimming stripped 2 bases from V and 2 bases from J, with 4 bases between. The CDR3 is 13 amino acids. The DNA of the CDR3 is TGTGCCAGCTCACCAGGTGCTGGAAACACCATATATTTT. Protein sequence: CASSPGAGNTIYF.

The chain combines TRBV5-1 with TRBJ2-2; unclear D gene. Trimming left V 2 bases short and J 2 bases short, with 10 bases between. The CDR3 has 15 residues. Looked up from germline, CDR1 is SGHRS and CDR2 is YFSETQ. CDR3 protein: CASSFRTGNTGELFF. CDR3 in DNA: TGCGCCAGCAGCTTTAGGACGGGTAACACCGGGGAGCTGTTTTTT.

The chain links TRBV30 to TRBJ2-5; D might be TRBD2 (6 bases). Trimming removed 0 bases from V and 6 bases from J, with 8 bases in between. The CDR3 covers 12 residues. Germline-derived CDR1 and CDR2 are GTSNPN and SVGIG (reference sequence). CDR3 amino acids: CAWSVGRKTQYF. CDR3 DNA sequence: TGTGCCTGGAGTGTAGGGAGGAAGACCCAGTACTTC.

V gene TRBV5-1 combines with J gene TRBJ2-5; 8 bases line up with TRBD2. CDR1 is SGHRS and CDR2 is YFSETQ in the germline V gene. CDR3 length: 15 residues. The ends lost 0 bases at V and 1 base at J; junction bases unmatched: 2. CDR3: CASSLGAGAQETQYF. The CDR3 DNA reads TGCGCCAGCAGCTTGGGAGCGGGGGCCCAAGAGACCCAGTACTTC.

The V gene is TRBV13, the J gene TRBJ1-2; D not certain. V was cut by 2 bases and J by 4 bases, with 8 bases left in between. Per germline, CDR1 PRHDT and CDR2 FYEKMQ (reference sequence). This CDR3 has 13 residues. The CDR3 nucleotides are TGTGCCAGCAGCTTATCCAGAGGCTATGGCTACACCTTC. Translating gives CASSLSRGYGYTF.

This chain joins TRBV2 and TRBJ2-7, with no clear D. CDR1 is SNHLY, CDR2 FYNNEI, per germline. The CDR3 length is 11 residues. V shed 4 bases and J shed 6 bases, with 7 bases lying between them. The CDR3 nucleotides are TGTGCCAGCAGTGGGCAACTCGAGCAGTACTTC. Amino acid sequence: CASSGQLEQYF.

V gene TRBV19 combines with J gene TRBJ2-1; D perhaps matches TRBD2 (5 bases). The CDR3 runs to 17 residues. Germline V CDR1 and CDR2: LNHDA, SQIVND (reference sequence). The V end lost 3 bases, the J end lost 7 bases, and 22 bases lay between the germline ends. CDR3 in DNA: TGTGCCAGTAGTATTACGGATTCGAGGGCTTGGAGGAATGAGCAGTTCTTC. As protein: CASSITDSRAWRNEQFF.

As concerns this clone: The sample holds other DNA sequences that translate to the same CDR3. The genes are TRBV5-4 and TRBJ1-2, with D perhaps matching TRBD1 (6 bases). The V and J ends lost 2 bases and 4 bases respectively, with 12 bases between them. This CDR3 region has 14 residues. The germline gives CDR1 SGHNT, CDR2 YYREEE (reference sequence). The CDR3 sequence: CASSLTGGAYGYTF. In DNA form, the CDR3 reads TGTGCCAGCAGCTTAACGGGGGGCGCCTATGGCTACACCTTC.

This chain's CDR3 is CASSEWSGTGYYNEQFF. DNA for the CDR3: TGTGCCAGCAGCGAGTGGTCTGGGACAGGGTACTACAATGAGCAGTTCTTC. The gene calls are TRBV5-6 and TRBJ2-1; 9 bases are shared with TRBD1. CDR3 length equals 17 residues. V shed 4 bases, J shed 3 bases, and the junction held 11 bases outside the gene matches. Germline CDR1 reads SGHDT; CDR2 reads YYEEEE.

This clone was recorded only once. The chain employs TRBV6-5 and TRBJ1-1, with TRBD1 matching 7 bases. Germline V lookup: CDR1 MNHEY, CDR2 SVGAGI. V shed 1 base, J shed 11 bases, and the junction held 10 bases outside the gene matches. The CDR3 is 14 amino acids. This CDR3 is CASSYWRGQARAFF. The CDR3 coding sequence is TGTGCCAGCAGTTACTGGAGAGGACAGGCGAGGGCTTTCTTT.

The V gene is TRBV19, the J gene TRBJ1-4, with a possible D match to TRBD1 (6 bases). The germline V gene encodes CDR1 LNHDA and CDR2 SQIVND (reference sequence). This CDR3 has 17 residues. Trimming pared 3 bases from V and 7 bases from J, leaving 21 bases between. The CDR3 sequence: CASSIGEGHRASEKLFF. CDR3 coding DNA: TGTGCCAGTAGTATCGGCGAGGGACACCGGGCCTCTGAAAAACTGTTTTTT.

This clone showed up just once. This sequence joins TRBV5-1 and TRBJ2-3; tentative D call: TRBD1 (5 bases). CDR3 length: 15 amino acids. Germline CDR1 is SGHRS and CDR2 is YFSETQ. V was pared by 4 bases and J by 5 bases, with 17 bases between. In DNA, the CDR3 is TGCGCCAGCAGCCCAGAAAAGGGGTGGGGAGATACGCAGTATTTT. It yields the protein CASSPEKGWGDTQYF.

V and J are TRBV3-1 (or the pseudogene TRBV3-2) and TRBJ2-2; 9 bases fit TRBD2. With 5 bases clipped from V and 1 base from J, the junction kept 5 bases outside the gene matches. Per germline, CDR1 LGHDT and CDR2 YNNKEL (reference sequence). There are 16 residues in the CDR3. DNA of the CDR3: TGTGCCAGCAGCAAACTTAGCGGGGGGAACACCGGGGAGCTGTTTTTT. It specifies CASSKLSGGNTGELFF.

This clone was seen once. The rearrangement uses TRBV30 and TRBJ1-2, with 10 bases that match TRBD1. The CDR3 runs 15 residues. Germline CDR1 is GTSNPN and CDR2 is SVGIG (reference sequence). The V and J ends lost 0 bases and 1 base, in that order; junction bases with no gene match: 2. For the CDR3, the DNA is TGTGCCTGGAGTGTAGGGACAGGGGATAACTATGGCTACACCTTC. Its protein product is CAWSVGTGDNYGYTF. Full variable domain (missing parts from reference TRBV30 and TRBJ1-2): SQTIHQWPATLVQPVGSPLSLECTVEGTSNPNLYWYRQAAGRGLQLLFYSVGIGQISSEVPQNLSASRPQDRQFILSSKKLLLSDSGFYLCAWSVGTGDNYGYTFGSGTRLTVV.